Here is one TCR beta chain with its context. This sample was taken from a study of T cell responses to AZD1222 COVID-19 vaccine. Germline V gene data show CDR1 as MNHEY and CDR2 as SMNVEV (reference sequence). V dropped 4 bases and J dropped 8; count of bases not matched to a gene: 7. CDR3 length: 14 residues. TCRdb's table, derived via immunoSEQ multiplex PCR, lists solely in-frame clones and lacks some. The profile covers some 20,000 clones, with 84% appearing a single time and roughly 16% taken by the ten largest. The sample here was peripheral blood, taken 28 days after the second AZD1222 dose. This chain uses TRBV27 with TRBJ1-2; 10 positions agree with TRBD1. This receptor was identified in an adult who received the AZD1222 COVID-19 vaccine. CDR3 loop: CASSSGTGVWGYTF. The CDR3 DNA sequence: TGTGCCAGCAGTTCCGGGACAGGGGTTTGGGGCTACACCTTC.